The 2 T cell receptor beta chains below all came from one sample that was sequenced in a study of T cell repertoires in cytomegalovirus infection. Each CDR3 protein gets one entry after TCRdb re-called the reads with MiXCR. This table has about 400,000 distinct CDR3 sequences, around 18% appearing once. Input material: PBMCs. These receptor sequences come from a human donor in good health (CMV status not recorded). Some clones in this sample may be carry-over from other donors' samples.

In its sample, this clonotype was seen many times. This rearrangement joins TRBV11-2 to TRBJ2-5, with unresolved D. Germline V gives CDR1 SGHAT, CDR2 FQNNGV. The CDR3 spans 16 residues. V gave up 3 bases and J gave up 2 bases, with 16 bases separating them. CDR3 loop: CASSFNEWVVQETQYF. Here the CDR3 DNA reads TGTGCCAGCAGCTTTAATGAGTGGGTGGTACAAGAGACCCAGTACTTC.

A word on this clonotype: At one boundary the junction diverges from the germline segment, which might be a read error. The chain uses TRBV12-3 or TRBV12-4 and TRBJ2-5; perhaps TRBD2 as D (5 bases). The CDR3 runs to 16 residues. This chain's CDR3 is CASSMGITRRSEPQYF. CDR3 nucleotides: TGTGCCAGCAGCATGGGGATTACTAGACGATCAGAGCCCCAGTACTTC.